What follows describes a single T cell receptor beta chain. The sample belongs to a study of T cell changes during pregnancy in multiple sclerosis. Generated by immunoSEQ multiplex PCR, the TCRdb table keeps only in-frame clones and is missing some. The sample lists tens of thousands of clones, about 92% seen once, with 4.8% in the top ten. CDR1 is SGHNT, CDR2 YYREEE, per germline (reference sequence). Trimming cost V 4 bases and J 5 bases, with 9 bases left between them. The CDR3 has 13 residues. This receptor was obtained from a female donor in good health, enrolled as a control in a pregnancy study. The J gene is TRBJ2-2, the V gene TRBV5-4; unclear D gene. The source was peripheral blood, collected in the first trimester of pregnancy. CDR3 coding DNA: TGTGCCAGCAGCCTATTTGGTACCGGGGAGCTGTTTTTT. It is translated as CASSLFGTGELFF.